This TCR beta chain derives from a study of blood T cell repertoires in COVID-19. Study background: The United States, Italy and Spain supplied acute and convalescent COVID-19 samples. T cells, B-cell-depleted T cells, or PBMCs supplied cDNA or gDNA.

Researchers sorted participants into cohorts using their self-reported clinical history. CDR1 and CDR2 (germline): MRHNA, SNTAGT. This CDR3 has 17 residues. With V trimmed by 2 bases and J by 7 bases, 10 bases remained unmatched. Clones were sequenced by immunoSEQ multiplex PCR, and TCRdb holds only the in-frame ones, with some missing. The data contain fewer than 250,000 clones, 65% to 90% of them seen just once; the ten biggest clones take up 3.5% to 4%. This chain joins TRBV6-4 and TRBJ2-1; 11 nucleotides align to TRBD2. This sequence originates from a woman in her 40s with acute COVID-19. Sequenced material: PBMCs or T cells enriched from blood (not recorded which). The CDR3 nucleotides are TGTGCCAGCAGTGACGCGAATCTAGCGGGAGGAAGGAATGAGCAGTTCTTC. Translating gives CASSDANLAGGRNEQFF.